One and the same sample provided the 13 T cell receptor beta chains below, sequenced in a study of blood T cell repertoires in COVID-19. The assay was immunoSEQ multiplex PCR, and TCRdb's table has in-frame clones only and misses some. This table holds just over 250,000 clones, 84% found once. Sequences were obtained from PBMCs or T cells enriched from blood (not recorded which). The receptor set was obtained from a man younger than 40 with acute COVID-19.

This chain links TRBV7-9 with TRBJ1-2; D gene uncertain. The ends were cut back, 3 bases at V and 8 bases at J, with 16 bases in the middle. The CDR3 is 14 residues long. Germline V gene lookup returns CDR1 SEHNR and CDR2 FQNEAQ (reference sequence). For the CDR3, the DNA is TGTGCCAGCAGCTTGGACCTTACTAGGAACGGCTACACCTTC. Amino acid sequence: CASSLDLTRNGYTF.

In this sample, this clone turned up a few times. CDR3 DNA: TGCGCCAGCAGCCAGGGACAGGGAAATTCACCCCTCCACTTT. Residues: CASSQGQGNSPLHF. This chain uses TRBV4-1 with TRBJ1-6; TRBD1 agrees at 9 bases. Germline-derived CDR1 and CDR2 are MGHRA and YSYEKL. This CDR3 has 14 amino acids. After removal of 3 bases from V and 7 bases from J, the junction contained 1 base not matched to a gene.

This clone was counted only a few times. The chain is built from TRBV9 and TRBJ1-2, with TRBD1 as a possible D gene (6 bases). Germline V gene lookup returns CDR1 SGDLS and CDR2 YYNGEE. The CDR3 covers 11 residues. The V end lost 2 bases, the J end lost 8 bases, and 7 bases lay between the germline ends. CDR3 amino acids: CASSVGQGYTF. Here the CDR3 DNA reads TGTGCCAGCAGCGTTGGACAGGGCTACACCTTC. The whole variable domain, remainder taken from reference TRBV9 and TRBJ1-2, is DSGVTQTPKHLITATGQRVTLRCSPRSGDLSVYWYQQSLDQGLQFLIQYYNGEERAKGNILERFSAQQFPDLHSELNLSSLELGDSALYFCASSVGQGYTFGSGTRLTVV.

The V and J genes are TRBV29-1 and TRBJ2-5, with a possible D match to TRBD1 (5 bases). Germline V lookup: CDR1 SQVTM, CDR2 ANQGSEA. V shed 8 bases and J shed 4 bases, with 14 bases lying between them. CDR3 length: 12 residues. The CDR3, as DNA: TGCAGCCTGGGCAGGGCCGGAGAGACCCAGTACTTC. Amino acid sequence: CSLGRAGETQYF. Supplemented by reference TRBV29-1 and TRBJ2-5, the full variable domain reads SAVISQKPSRDICQRGTSLTIQCQVDSQVTMMFWYRQQPGQSLTLIATANQGSEATYESGFVIDKFPISRPNLTFSTLTVSNMSPEDSSIYLCSLGRAGETQYFGPGTRLLVL.

This chain uses TRBV11-1 with TRBJ2-7; TRBD1 is a possible D gene (6 bases). Trimming left V 6 bases short and J 7 bases short, with 19 bases between. Germline CDR1 reads SGHAT; CDR2 reads FQDESV (reference sequence). The CDR3 runs to 14 residues. For the CDR3, the DNA is TGTGCCAGCAGTCCCCAGGGGACCCGGGGAGAGCAGTACGTC. Its protein product is CASSPQGTRGEQYV.

This chain joins TRBV5-4 and TRBJ2-3, with D perhaps matching TRBD1 (6 bases). CDR3 length: 16 residues. Germline assignment: CDR1 SGHNT and CDR2 YYREEE (reference sequence). Trimming took 6 bases from V and 3 from J, leaving 20 bases between them. DNA of the CDR3: TGTGCCAGCATTACCTCAGGGGCCCCCCAAACAGATACGCAGTATTTT. Residues: CASITSGAPQTDTQYF.

In its sample, this clone was seen once. The gene calls are TRBV12-3 or TRBV12-4 and TRBJ2-3; D is undetermined. V was shortened by 3 bases and J by 0 bases, with 4 bases between the two germline ends. The CDR3 loop spans 13 amino acids. The CDR3 bases are TGTGCCAGCAGTTTTCAGAGCACAGATACGCAGTATTTT. Protein sequence: CASSFQSTDTQYF.

V gene TRBV5-5 combines with J gene TRBJ1-4; D gene uncertain. Trimming took 3 bases from V and 5 from J, leaving 14 bases between them. Germline CDR1 reads SGHKS; CDR2 reads YYEKEE (reference sequence). This CDR3 comprises 15 residues. CDR3 nucleotides: TGTGCCAGCAGCTATGACCCGGGAAAAAATGAAAAACTGTTTTTT. Translated, it gives CASSYDPGKNEKLFF. The full variable domain, completed using reference TRBV5-5 and TRBJ1-4, is DAGVTQSPTHLIKTRGQQVTLRCSPISGHKSVSWYQQVLGQGPQFIFQYYEKEERGRGNFPDRFSARQFPNYSSELNVNALLLGDSALYLCASSYDPGKNEKLFFGSGTQLSVL.

The chain combines TRBV6-2 or TRBV6-3 with TRBJ1-2; D unclear. Trimming took 5 bases from V and 7 from J, leaving 14 bases between them. Germline V lookup: CDR1 MNHEY, CDR2 SVGEGT. The CDR3 runs 13 residues. The DNA for the CDR3 is TGTGCCAGCAGTCGAGGGCCTATCCCTGGCTACACCTTC. It yields the protein CASSRGPIPGYTF.

The gene calls are TRBV6-2 or TRBV6-3 and TRBJ2-2; no clear D gene. V lost 4 bases to trimming and J lost 5 bases, with 5 bases between them. This CDR3 is 12 amino acids long. The V gene's germline CDR1 is MNHEY and CDR2 SVGEGT. Written as DNA, the CDR3 is TGTGCCAGCAGTTCAAATACCGGGGAGCTGTTTTTT. Its translation is CASSSNTGELFF.

The chain has TRBV9 and TRBJ1-4, with 7 bases aligning to TRBD1. This CDR3 is 16 amino acids long. V lost 4 bases to trimming and J lost 4 bases; unmatched junction nucleotides: 10. CDR1 is SGDLS and CDR2 is YYNGEE in the germline V gene. CDR3 sequence (DNA): TGTGCCAGCAGCCCGACCTCCGGGACAGTTAATGAAAAACTGTTTTTT. Translating it yields CASSPTSGTVNEKLFF.

The CDR3 region has the DNA TGTGCCAGCAGCGCCGACCCAGGAGGGGCGGAGGAAAAACTGTTTTTT. Its protein product is CASSADPGGAEEKLFF. The chain combines TRBV11-3 with TRBJ1-4; D perhaps matches TRBD1 (5 bases). Germline CDR1 reads SGHNT; CDR2 reads YENEEA. V was clipped by 5 bases and J by 8 bases, with 21 bases between them. The length of the CDR3 is 16 residues.

V usage is TRBV3-1 (or the pseudogene TRBV3-2) and J usage is TRBJ2-4; D is undetermined. Germline V gives CDR1 LGHDT, CDR2 YNNKEL (reference sequence). The CDR3 runs to 13 residues. V lost 2 bases to trimming and J lost 8 bases, with 10 bases between them. The CDR3 region is CASSQFSVDIQYF. CDR3 in DNA: TGTGCCAGCAGCCAATTCTCGGTTGACATTCAGTACTTC.